The 15 T cell receptor beta chains given below trace back to one sample, sequenced in a study of T-cell memory formation after mild COVID-19. Using its own MiXCR run on the 5' RACE reads, TCRdb lists one record per CDR3 protein. The sample lists fewer than 700,000 distinct CDR3 sequences, about 20% occurring once. Sequenced material: PBMCs or a T cell subset sorted from them (not recorded which). The receptors come from an adult woman who had mild COVID-19 (a few samples of this study predate the infection). Cell type and time point are not known.

This chain connects TRBV6-5 to TRBJ2-7, with TRBD2 matching over 8 bases. The CDR3 extends over 15 amino acids. The ends lost 7 bases at V and 4 bases at J; junction bases unmatched: 12. Germline CDR1 reads MNHEY; CDR2 reads SVGAGI. The CDR3 spells CASTAYGTSGYEQYF. The CDR3 DNA reads as TGTGCCAGCACCGCTTACGGTACTAGCGGTTACGAGCAGTACTTC.

The rearrangement uses TRBV7-8 and TRBJ2-5, with 7 bases lining up with TRBD2. Germline CDR1 SGHVS, CDR2 FQNEAQ. J gave up 4 bases and V 3 bases, and 11 bases lay outside the gene matches. The CDR3 has 16 amino acids. This chain's CDR3 is CASSLRGIGVGETQYF. The CDR3 nucleotides are TGTGCCAGCAGCTTGCGGGGGATCGGGGTGGGAGAGACCCAGTACTTC.

This clonotype has only a few counts. The rearrangement uses TRBV7-9 and TRBJ2-7; 10 bases map to TRBD2. Germline assignment: CDR1 SEHNR and CDR2 FQNEAQ (reference sequence). The CDR3 has 17 residues. Germline trimming cut 10 bases from V and 0 bases from J; bases unmatched to any gene: 15. DNA of the CDR3: TGTGCCACCTTGCCAAGCGGGGGGGCCTTGAGCTCCTACGAGCAGTACTTC. As protein: CATLPSGGALSSYEQYF.

V and J are TRBV7-2 and TRBJ2-3; a possible D gene is TRBD2 (6 bases). Germline CDR1 and CDR2: SGHTA and FQGNSA. This CDR3 is built from 13 residues. Trimming removed 2 bases at V and 9 bases at J, with 12 bases between. The CDR3 is CASSLQRARTQYF. The CDR3 DNA sequence: TGTGCCAGCAGCTTACAGCGGGCGAGGACGCAGTATTTT.

V and J are TRBV6-1 and TRBJ2-7, with TRBD1 matching 10 bases. This CDR3 has 14 amino acids. Germline V lookup: CDR1 MNHNS, CDR2 SASEGT. Germline trimming cut 4 bases from V and 6 bases from J; bases unmatched to any gene: 6. CDR3 nucleotides: TGTGCCAGCAGTGGGCGGACAGGGGGGCGCGAGCAGTACTTC. It specifies CASSGRTGGREQYF.

The chain joins TRBV15 to TRBJ2-7; 8 bases map to TRBD1. Germline trimming cut 5 bases from V and 2 bases from J; bases unmatched to any gene: 5. The germline V gene encodes CDR1 LNHNV and CDR2 YYDKDF (reference sequence). The CDR3 runs to 14 residues. The CDR3: CATSLRTGTYEQYF. Here the CDR3 DNA reads TGTGCCACCAGCCTTCGGACAGGGACCTACGAGCAGTACTTC.

This clonotype has only a few counts. The V call is TRBV6-1, the J call TRBJ1-5, with D possibly matching TRBD1 (6 bases). The germline CDR1 and CDR2 sequences are MNHNS and SASEGT. V lost 6 bases, J lost 1 base, and 16 bases lay in between. CDR3 length: 16 amino acids. The CDR3 DNA is TGTGCCAGCAGGGAACCTCAGGGGTTAAGCAATCAGCCCCAGCATTTT. Its translation is CASREPQGLSNQPQHF.

This clonotype was seen a handful of times. The CDR3 DNA reads TGTGCCAGCAGCTTCCGAGCAGGGGCTGGGGCCAACGTCCTGACTTTC. Encoded protein: CASSFRAGAGANVLTF. J is TRBJ2-6 and V is TRBV7-3, with TRBD1 as a possible D gene (6 bases). The V end lost 3 bases, the J end lost 2 bases, and 11 bases lay between the germline ends. The germline V gene has CDR1 SGHTA and CDR2 FQGTGA. CDR3 size: 16 residues. The full variable domain, rest sourced from reference TRBV7-3 and TRBJ2-6, is GAGVSQTPSNKVTEKGKYVELRCDPISGHTALYWYRQSLGQGPEFLIYFQGTGAADDSGLPNDRFFAVRPEGSVSTLKIQRTERGDSAVYLCASSFRAGAGANVLTFGAGSRLTVL.

The V call is TRBV10-3, the J call TRBJ2-1, with TRBD2 identical over 12 bases. The CDR3 runs 15 residues. With 6 bases clipped from V and 8 bases from J, the junction kept 8 bases outside the gene matches. Germline V gives CDR1 ENHRY, CDR2 SYGVKD. DNA of the CDR3: TGTGCCATCAGGAAGACTAGCGGGAGAGAAGATGAGCAGTTCTTC. Its translation: CAIRKTSGREDEQFF.

The genes are TRBV6-5 and TRBJ2-3; tentatively, D is TRBD2 (5 bases). This CDR3 spans 14 amino acids. V dropped 7 bases and J dropped 2 bases, with 13 bases sitting between them. From germline, CDR1 is MNHEY and CDR2 SVGAGI. The CDR3 reads CASTPSGLTDTQYF. The CDR3 DNA reads as TGTGCCAGCACCCCGAGCGGACTCACAGATACGCAGTATTTT.

This clonotype was observed a handful of times. The rearrangement links TRBV10-3 to TRBJ2-1; TRBD1 matches 11 bases. The CDR3 runs to 15 residues. CDR1 ENHRY and CDR2 SYGVKD come from the germline V gene. The V gene end was trimmed by 6 bases and the J gene end by 7 bases; junction bases not matched to a gene: 8. CDR3 bases: TGTGCCATCAGCGATGGACAGGGGGCGTTTAATGAGCAGTTCTTC. This codes for CAISDGQGAFNEQFF.

A few counts support this clonotype. This chain connects TRBV3-1 to TRBJ1-1; 8 bases match TRBD1. There are 14 residues in the CDR3. Germline CDR1 and CDR2: LGHDT and YNNKEL (reference sequence). Trimming removed 4 bases from V and 3 bases from J; junction bases left unmatched: 4. CDR3 protein: CASSRSDRDTEAFF. CDR3 nucleotides: TGTGCCAGCAGCCGATCGGACAGGGACACTGAAGCTTTCTTT.

The chain has TRBV4-2 and TRBJ2-3; D may correspond to TRBD1 or TRBD2 (5 bases each). The CDR3 runs to 13 residues. CDR1 and CDR2 (germline): LGHNA, YNFKEQ. The germline V and J ends were trimmed by 8 bases and 6 bases, with 15 bases remaining between them. The CDR3 here is CASQTGLGDTQYF. The CDR3 nucleotides are TGTGCCAGCCAAACAGGACTGGGGGATACGCAGTATTTT.

The chain couples TRBV5-5 to TRBJ2-1; 9 positions match TRBD1. The CDR3 runs 15 residues. The J segment lost 4 bases and the V segment lost 5 bases, leaving 7 bases of the junction unmatched. CDR1 is SGHKS, CDR2 YYEKEE, per germline (reference sequence). CDR3: CASSSGTGIYNEQFF. The DNA for the CDR3 is TGTGCCAGCAGTTCCGGGACAGGGATATACAATGAGCAGTTCTTC.

This clonotype occurred a few times. The rearrangement uses TRBV12-3 or TRBV12-4 and TRBJ2-3; TRBD2 matches at 10 bases. The CDR3 extends over 16 amino acids. Trimming at V came to 4 bases and at J to 8 bases, leaving 12 bases not matched to a gene. Written as DNA, the CDR3 is TGTGCCAGCAGTTCACCTCTAGCGGGAGTCGAGGGTACGCAGTATTTT. Translated, it gives CASSSPLAGVEGTQYF.